This T cell receptor (beta chain) was recovered during a study of T cells in localized non-small cell lung cancer. Looked up from germline, CDR1 is SGHNT and CDR2 is YENEEA. This CDR3 region has 15 residues. V lost 3 bases and J 6 bases, leaving 14 bases between the germline ends. Assay: immunoSEQ multiplex PCR; the TCRdb copy retains only in-frame clones and omits some. Altogether around 1,500 clones are present, about a quarter being singletons, with the ten largest covering roughly 17%. The sample in question was lung tumor tissue, obtained before any cancer treatment. This receptor was obtained from a man aged 40-75 years with stage I lung adenocarcinoma. The chain combines TRBV11-3 with TRBJ2-2; a possible D gene is TRBD2 (7 bases). CDR3 region: CASSLGGGVAGELFF. In nucleotides, the CDR3 is TGTGCCAGCAGCTTGGGAGGGGGAGTAGCCGGGGAGCTGTTTTTT.